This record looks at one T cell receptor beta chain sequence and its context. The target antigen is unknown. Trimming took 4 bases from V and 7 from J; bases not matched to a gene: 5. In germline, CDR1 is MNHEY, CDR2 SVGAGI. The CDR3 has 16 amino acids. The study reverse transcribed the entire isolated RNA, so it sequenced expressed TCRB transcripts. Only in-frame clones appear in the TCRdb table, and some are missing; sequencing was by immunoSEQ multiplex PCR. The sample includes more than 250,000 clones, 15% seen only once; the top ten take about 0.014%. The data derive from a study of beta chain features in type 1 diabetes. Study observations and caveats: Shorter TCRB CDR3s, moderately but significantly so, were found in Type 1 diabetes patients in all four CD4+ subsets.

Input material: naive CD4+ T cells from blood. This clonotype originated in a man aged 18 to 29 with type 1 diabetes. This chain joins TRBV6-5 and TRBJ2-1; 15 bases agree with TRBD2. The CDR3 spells CASSSTGTSGRNEQFF. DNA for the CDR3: TGTGCCAGCAGTTCGACCGGGACTAGCGGGAGGAATGAGCAGTTCTTC.